These 32 T cell receptor beta chains were all obtained from the same sample, sequenced in a study of sequential checkpoint blockade in melanoma. Produced via immunoSEQ multiplex PCR; TCRdb's table is partial and in-frame only. There are over 15,000 clones in the sample; around 83% occur only once, and 35% to 40% lies in the top ten. Sample treatment: randomized to nivolumab then ipilimumab (arm A) or the reverse (arm B). This specimen consisted of CD8+ T cells sorted from blood (inferred from file names), obtained from a patient given nivolumab and ipilimumab in sequence. The receptors were gathered from a human donor with melanoma.

The rearrangement uses TRBV7-9 and TRBJ1-1; D is ambiguous. The CDR3 is 11 residues long. Germline V gives CDR1 SEHNR, CDR2 FQNEAQ (reference sequence). Trimming shortened V by 7 bases and J by 8 bases, and 11 bases separated the two germline ends. In DNA form, the CDR3 reads TGTGCCAGCACTCCGGGGAGGGAAGCTTTCTTT. This codes for CASTPGREAFF.

The V call is TRBV13, the J call TRBJ1-1; a possible D gene is TRBD1 (6 bases). Trimming took 3 bases from V and 6 from J, leaving 20 bases between them. This CDR3 has 16 amino acids. From germline, CDR1 is PRHDT and CDR2 FYEKMQ (reference sequence). The CDR3 region is CASSFAGEGAFAEAFF. CDR3 nucleotide sequence: TGTGCCAGCAGCTTTGCAGGGGAAGGGGCATTTGCTGAAGCTTTCTTT.

This chain uses TRBV27 with TRBJ2-7, with 7 bases that match TRBD1. The CDR3 extends over 14 amino acids. The J segment lost 6 bases and the V segment lost 5 bases, leaving 10 bases of the junction unmatched. Germline V lookup: CDR1 MNHEY, CDR2 SMNVEV (reference sequence). The CDR3 DNA reads as TGTGCCAGCAGTCCCGGGACAGTTCTACGCGAGCAGTACTTC. Translation: CASSPGTVLREQYF.

This clone was observed a single time. This chain links TRBV7-9 with TRBJ2-1; 7 bases line up with TRBD2. V lost 3 bases to trimming and J lost 1 base; unmatched junction nucleotides: 6. CDR3 length: 16 residues. Germline V gene lookup returns CDR1 SEHNR and CDR2 FQNEAQ (reference sequence). The chain's CDR3 is CASSFSGGGSYNEQFF. DNA of the CDR3: TGTGCCAGCAGCTTCTCCGGCGGGGGATCCTACAATGAGCAGTTCTTC.

This clone was detected a few times. DNA of the CDR3: TGTGCCAGCTCACACCGGGACAGGACCTACAATGAGCAGTTCTTC. Amino acid sequence: CASSHRDRTYNEQFF. V and J are TRBV18 and TRBJ2-1; 8 bases fit TRBD1. V lost 4 bases and J lost 2; bases outside the gene matches: 4. There are 15 residues in the CDR3. The germline CDR1 and CDR2 sequences are KGHSH and LQKENI. The complete variable domain, with remaining parts taken from reference TRBV18 and TRBJ2-1, reads NAGVMQNPRHLVRRRGQEARLRCSPMKGHSHVYWYRQLPEEGLKFMVYLQKENIIDESGMPKERFSAEFPKEGPSILRIQQVVRGDSAAYFCASSHRDRTYNEQFFGPGTRLTVL.

This chain uses TRBV28 with TRBJ1-2; maybe TRBD1 (6 bases). The CDR3 is 14 residues long. Trimming cost V 6 bases and J 2 bases, with 13 bases left between them. Germline V gene data show CDR1 as MDHEN and CDR2 as SYDVKM. CDR3 sequence reads: CASRLDRLNYGYTF. CDR3 DNA sequence: TGTGCCAGCAGACTCGACAGGTTAAACTATGGCTACACCTTC.

The chain's CDR3 is CASSFSRTGGRNEQFF. The CDR3 nucleotides read TGTGCCAGCAGCTTCTCCCGAACAGGGGGCAGGAATGAGCAGTTCTTC. The rearrangement joins TRBV7-9 to TRBJ2-1; 9 bases line up with TRBD1. V dropped 3 bases and J dropped 7; count of bases not matched to a gene: 10. Germline lookup yields CDR1 SEHNR and CDR2 FQNEAQ (reference sequence). This CDR3 has 16 amino acids.

This clone was seen a handful of times. The junction shows a germline mismatch at one end, possibly a read error. V is TRBV6-1 and J is TRBJ2-3, with 8 bases lining up with TRBD2. The CDR3 length is 17 residues. In germline, CDR1 is MNHNS, CDR2 SASEGT. The DNA of the CDR3 is TGTGCCATCAGTGAGTCCGGACTAGCTGTCGTCACAGATACGCAGTATTTT. Protein product: CAISESGLAVVTDTQYF.

The chain uses TRBV19 and TRBJ2-1, with 7 bases fitting TRBD2. The V gene's germline CDR1 is LNHDA and CDR2 SQIVND (reference sequence). Trimming took 5 bases from V and 0 from J; bases not matched to a gene: 13. This CDR3 has 18 amino acids. CDR3 amino acids: CASSPTQGREFSYNEQFF. The CDR3, as DNA: TGTGCCAGTAGTCCCACCCAAGGGCGGGAGTTCTCCTACAATGAGCAGTTCTTC.

This clone occurred a few times. The chain recombines TRBV2 with TRBJ1-3, with 8 bases lining up with TRBD1. CDR1 is SNHLY and CDR2 is FYNNEI in the germline V gene. V was pared by 7 bases and J by 0 bases, with 5 bases of the junction left unmatched. CDR3 size: 15 residues. The CDR3: CASKLGTGSGNTIYF. CDR3 coding DNA: TGTGCCAGCAAGCTAGGGACAGGCTCTGGAAACACCATATATTTT.

This chain links TRBV5-1 with TRBJ2-5; D might be TRBD1 (7 bases). The V and J ends lost 0 bases and 11 bases respectively, with 23 bases between them. The CDR3 is 16 residues long. CDR1 is SGHRS and CDR2 is YFSETQ in the germline V gene. CDR3 residues: CASSLAHLARRGEQYF. CDR3 nucleotide sequence: TGCGCCAGCAGCTTGGCGCATTTGGCGCGCAGGGGGGAGCAGTACTTC.

V is TRBV19 and J is TRBJ2-2; possibly TRBD1 for D (6 bases). V was cut by 7 bases and J by 4 bases, with 16 bases left in between. This CDR3 region has 15 residues. Germline CDR1 and CDR2: LNHDA and SQIVND (reference sequence). The CDR3: CASTPKQGSTGELFF. CDR3 DNA sequence: TGTGCCAGTACCCCGAAACAGGGCAGCACCGGGGAGCTGTTTTTT.

The CDR3, as DNA: TGTGCCAGCAGTTGGGACATTAGCTCCTACAATGAGCAGTTCTTC. Residues: CASSWDISSYNEQFF. The chain couples TRBV28 to TRBJ2-1; perhaps TRBD1 as D (6 bases). The CDR3 loop spans 15 amino acids. V dropped 4 bases and J dropped 0 bases, with 10 bases sitting between them. Germline CDR1 is MDHEN and CDR2 is SYDVKM.

The genes are TRBV4-2 and TRBJ1-1; D perhaps matches TRBD1 (5 bases). V was trimmed by 5 bases and J by 4 bases, leaving 11 bases between them. The CDR3 has 13 amino acids. Germline loops: CDR1 LGHNA, CDR2 YNFKEQ. The CDR3 coding sequence is TGTGCCAGCAGCATAGGGGTGAGCACTGAAGCTTTCTTT. It is translated as CASSIGVSTEAFF.

CDR3 nucleotide sequence: TGTGCCAGCAGCCCGACCGAGAGGGGGACAGGGTTCTACGAGCAGTACTTC. Protein sequence: CASSPTERGTGFYEQYF. This chain uses TRBV9 with TRBJ2-7; 9 bases fit TRBD1. CDR1 SGDLS and CDR2 YYNGEE come from the germline V gene. The CDR3 covers 17 residues. J gave up 3 bases and V 4 bases, and 14 bases lay outside the gene matches. Combining the CDR3 with reference TRBV9 and TRBJ2-7 gives the whole variable domain DSGVTQTPKHLITATGQRVTLRCSPRSGDLSVYWYQQSLDQGLQFLIQYYNGEERAKGNILERFSAQQFPDLHSELNLSSLELGDSALYFCASSPTERGTGFYEQYFGPGTRLTVT.

This chain links TRBV29-1 with TRBJ2-1, with a possible D match to TRBD1 (6 bases). This CDR3 is built from 14 residues. CDR1 is SQVTM, CDR2 ANQGSEA, per germline. V was clipped by 8 bases and J by 0 bases, with 14 bases between them. The DNA of the CDR3 is TGCAGCATCGACAGGACCAGCTCCTACAATGAGCAGTTCTTC. This codes for CSIDRTSSYNEQFF.

This clone was seen only a few times. The chain combines TRBV7-9 with TRBJ1-6; tentatively, D is TRBD1 (5 bases). Germline CDR1 is SEHNR and CDR2 is FQNEAQ (reference sequence). This CDR3 has 15 amino acids. V gave up 1 base and J gave up 8 bases, with 12 bases separating them. CDR3 nucleotide sequence: TGTGCCAGCAGCTTAGAGGAGGGGAGGGATTCACCCCTCCACTTT. Protein: CASSLEEGRDSPLHF.

This chain uses TRBV19 with TRBJ2-7; 10 nucleotides line up with TRBD1. Germline CDR1 is LNHDA and CDR2 is SQIVND (reference sequence). The CDR3 consists of 16 residues. With 5 bases clipped from V and 7 bases from J, the junction kept 14 bases outside the gene matches. CDR3 sequence: CASSPRQGASPGEQYF. The CDR3 nucleotides are TGTGCCAGTAGTCCTCGACAGGGGGCATCGCCGGGTGAGCAGTACTTC.

The chain uses TRBV28 and TRBJ2-1, with D possibly being TRBD1 (6 bases). The V gene's germline CDR1 is MDHEN and CDR2 SYDVKM. Between the trimmed V and J ends, which lost 10 bases and 6 bases, there was a span of 13 bases. The CDR3 totals 12 residues. This chain's CDR3 is CAISRDINEQFF. The CDR3 DNA reads TGTGCCATTAGCCGGGACATCAATGAGCAGTTCTTC.

The chain uses TRBV29-1 and TRBJ2-2; no reliable D call. CDR1 and CDR2 from the germline V gene are SQVTM and ANQGSEA. V dropped 7 bases and J dropped 5 bases, with 8 bases sitting between them. This CDR3 spans 11 amino acids. CDR3 amino acids: CSAELTGELFF. The CDR3 DNA follows: TGCAGCGCCGAACTGACCGGGGAGCTGTTTTTT.

This chain connects TRBV10-3 to TRBJ1-1; D perhaps matches TRBD1 (6 bases). CDR3 length: 15 amino acids. V was clipped by 0 bases and J by 1 base, with 9 bases between them. Germline V lookup: CDR1 ENHRY, CDR2 SYGVKD. The DNA of the CDR3 is TGTGCCATCAGTGAGTCCGGGACAACGAACACTGAAGCTTTCTTT. Translation: CAISESGTTNTEAFF.

Concerning this clone itself: At one boundary the junction diverges from the germline segment, which might be a read error. Distinct nucleotide sequences in the sample also encode this CDR3. The V call is TRBV2, the J call TRBJ2-7; D gene unclear. CDR1 is SNHLY and CDR2 is FYNNEI in the germline V gene. The CDR3 runs 10 residues. CDR3 residues: CASSDREQYF. The CDR3 DNA reads as TGCGCCAGCAGTGATCGCGAGCAGTACTTC.

The rearrangement uses TRBV28 and TRBJ1-5; perhaps TRBD1 as D (6 bases). V was clipped by 4 bases and J by 0 bases, with 13 bases between them. Germline CDR1 reads MDHEN; CDR2 reads SYDVKM. The CDR3 runs 16 residues. This CDR3 is CASSYLHRVSNQPQHF. DNA for the CDR3: TGTGCCAGCAGTTACTTACACAGGGTTAGCAATCAGCCCCAGCATTTT.

This clone has a handful of counts. V gene TRBV19 combines with J gene TRBJ2-7, with no clear D. Trimming took off 5 bases at V and 2 bases at J, with 10 bases between the two ends. The CDR3 is 13 residues long. Per germline, CDR1 LNHDA and CDR2 SQIVND (reference sequence). The CDR3 reads CASSLTSAYEQYF. The DNA for the CDR3 is TGTGCCAGTAGTTTGACTTCAGCCTACGAGCAGTACTTC.

The chain recombines TRBV28 with TRBJ2-1; D ambiguous. This CDR3 region has 12 residues. Germline lookup yields CDR1 MDHEN and CDR2 SYDVKM. Deletions cut 8 bases from V and 8 bases from J, with 13 bases between. In nucleotides, the CDR3 is TGTGCCAGCTTAAACCCACTCGATGAGCAGTTCTTC. Protein sequence: CASLNPLDEQFF.

This clone was detected a few times. One junction end disagrees with the germline gene, perhaps due to a read error. The chain links TRBV5-5 to TRBJ1-2; 7 nucleotides match TRBD1. Germline CDR1 SGHKS, CDR2 YYEKEE (reference sequence). The CDR3 runs 14 residues. DNA for the CDR3: TGTGCCAGCAGTTTGGACAGGTTCTACGGTGGCTACACCTTC. Translated, it gives CASSLDRFYGGYTF.

The rearrangement uses TRBV6-5 and TRBJ1-1; tentative D call: TRBD1 (6 bases). The germline V gene has CDR1 MNHEY and CDR2 SVGAGI. CDR3 length: 14 residues. The V and J ends lost 7 bases and 5 bases respectively, with 17 bases between them. The CDR3 loop is CASNLRAGDTEAFF. CDR3 sequence (DNA): TGTGCCAGCAACCTACGGGCAGGGGATACTGAAGCTTTCTTT.

Here the CDR3 reads CASSPFSGTDTQYF. As DNA, the CDR3 is TGTGCCAGCAGTCCTTTCAGCGGCACAGATACGCAGTATTTT. This sequence joins TRBV6-5 and TRBJ2-3, with D unclear. CDR3 size: 14 residues. The V and J ends lost 5 bases and 1 base respectively, with 10 bases between them. Germline CDR1 and CDR2: MNHEY and SVGAGI.

This sequence joins TRBV5-1 and TRBJ2-1; 7 bases fit TRBD2. The CDR3 covers 13 residues. V dropped 2 bases and J dropped 9; count of bases not matched to a gene: 5. The germline V gene has CDR1 SGHRS and CDR2 YFSETQ. The CDR3 nucleotides read TGCGCCAGCAGCTTCGAGCGGGGAGGTGAGCAGTTCTTC. It translates to CASSFERGGEQFF.

The chain links TRBV7-9 to TRBJ1-1; D ambiguous. In germline, CDR1 is SEHNR, CDR2 FQNEAQ (reference sequence). The CDR3 sequence is 12 residues long. The V end lost 4 bases, the J end lost 1 base, and 4 bases lay between the germline ends. CDR3 nucleotides: TGTGCCAGCAGCTCACAGAACACTGAAGCTTTCTTT. It encodes CASSSQNTEAFF.

This chain links TRBV19 with TRBJ1-1, with 9 bases aligning to TRBD1. Looked up from germline, CDR1 is LNHDA and CDR2 is SQIVND (reference sequence). With 5 bases clipped from V and 9 bases from J, the junction kept 7 bases outside the gene matches. CDR3 length equals 13 residues. CDR3 in DNA: TGTGCCAGTAGTGCCAGGACAGGGGCGCAAGCTTTCTTT. It translates to CASSARTGAQAFF.

The chain employs TRBV7-9 and TRBJ1-2; 7 nucleotides agree with TRBD1. Per germline, CDR1 SEHNR and CDR2 FQNEAQ (reference sequence). V dropped 1 base and J dropped 2; count of bases not matched to a gene: 13. The length of the CDR3 is 18 residues. CDR3 sequence reads: CASSLVSPPTTGNYGYTF. CDR3 bases: TGTGCCAGCAGCTTAGTTTCCCCCCCCACGACAGGGAACTATGGCTACACCTTC.